The entry that follows covers one T cell receptor beta chain sequence. Its antigen is still unknown. Base quality data are lacking; no much larger clone is found one base away. These data come from a study of T cell changes during pregnancy in multiple sclerosis (dated by TCRdb to between 2018 and 2020). A note on the overall study: In women with multiple sclerosis, the researchers looked at how the T cell repertoire shifted as pregnancy progressed.

Clipping removes 5 bases from V and 5 bases from J, with 9 as the unmatched junction base count. From the cysteine through the phenylalanine, the CDR3 covers 15 amino acids. Solely the CDR3 DNA is kept, with 45 bases framed from the first base. Based on the germline V gene, the CDR1 and CDR2 sequences are SGHNT and YENEEA. Library creation used the immunoSEQ multiplex PCR assay. Sourced from immuneACCESS, this table was stored by TCRdb with only in-frame sequences that have V and J called. A share of the clones is absent; for the studies checked, an unresolved V gene accounts for under half, and the remainder has no known explanation. Present in this sample are under 100,000 clones, about 95% of which were seen just once. The ten most abundant clones make up 0.85% to 1.3% of the sample.

Recombination connected TRBV11-3 to TRBJ2-1; 7 central nucleotides agree with TRBD2. The sequenced sample was peripheral blood, obtained in the second trimester of pregnancy. The source is a female donor with multiple sclerosis, enrolled in a pregnancy study. In nucleotides, the sequence is TGTGCCAGCAGCGCAAGGGACTATCCAAACAATGAGCAGTTCTTC. It encodes CASSARDYPNNEQFF.